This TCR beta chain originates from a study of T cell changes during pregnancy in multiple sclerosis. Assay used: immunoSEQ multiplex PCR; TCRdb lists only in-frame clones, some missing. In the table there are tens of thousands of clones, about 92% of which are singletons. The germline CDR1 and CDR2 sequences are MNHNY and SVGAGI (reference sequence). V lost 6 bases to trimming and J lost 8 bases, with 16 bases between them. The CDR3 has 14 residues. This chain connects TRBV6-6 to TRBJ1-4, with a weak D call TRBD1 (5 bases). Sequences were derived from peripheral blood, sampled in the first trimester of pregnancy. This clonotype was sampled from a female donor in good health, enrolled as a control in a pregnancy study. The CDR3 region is CASRPPGGDEKLFF. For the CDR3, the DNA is TGTGCCAGCAGACCCCCCGGGGGGGACGAAAAACTGTTTTTT.